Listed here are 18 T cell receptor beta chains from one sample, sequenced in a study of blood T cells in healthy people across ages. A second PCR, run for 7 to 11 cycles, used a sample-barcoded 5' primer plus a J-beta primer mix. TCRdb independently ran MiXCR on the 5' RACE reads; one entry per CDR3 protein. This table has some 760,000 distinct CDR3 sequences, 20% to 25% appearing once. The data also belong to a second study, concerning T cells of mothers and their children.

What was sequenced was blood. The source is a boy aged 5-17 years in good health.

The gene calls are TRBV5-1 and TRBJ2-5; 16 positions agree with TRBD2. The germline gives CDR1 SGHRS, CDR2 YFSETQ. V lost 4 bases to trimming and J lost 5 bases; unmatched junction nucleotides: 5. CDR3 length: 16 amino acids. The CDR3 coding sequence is TGCGCCAGCAGCCGGGGACTAGCGGGAGGGTTGGAGACCCAGTACTTC. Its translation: CASSRGLAGGLETQYF.

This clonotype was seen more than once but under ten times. As DNA, the CDR3 is TGTGCCAGCAGGAAGAGCGGAGGGGAAGAGACCCAGTACTTC. Its protein product is CASRKSGGEETQYF. The chain is built from TRBV27 and TRBJ2-5; weak D call: TRBD2 (6 bases). The CDR3 has 14 amino acids. The germline CDR1 and CDR2 sequences are MNHEY and SMNVEV (reference sequence). Trimming cost V 6 bases and J 3 bases, with 14 bases left between them.

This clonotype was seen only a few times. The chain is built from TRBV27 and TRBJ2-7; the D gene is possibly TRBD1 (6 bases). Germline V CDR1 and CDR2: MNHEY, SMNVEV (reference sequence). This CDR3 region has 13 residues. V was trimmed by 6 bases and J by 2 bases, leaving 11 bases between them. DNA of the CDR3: TGTGCCAGCAGGAAAACAGGGCCCTACGAGCAGTACTTC. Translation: CASRKTGPYEQYF.

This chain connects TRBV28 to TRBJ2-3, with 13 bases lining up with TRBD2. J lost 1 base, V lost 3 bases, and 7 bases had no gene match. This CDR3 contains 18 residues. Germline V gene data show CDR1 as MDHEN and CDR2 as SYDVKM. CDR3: CASSLGTSGNGGTDTQYF. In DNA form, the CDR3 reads TGTGCCAGCAGTTTGGGGACTAGCGGGAATGGGGGCACAGATACGCAGTATTTT.

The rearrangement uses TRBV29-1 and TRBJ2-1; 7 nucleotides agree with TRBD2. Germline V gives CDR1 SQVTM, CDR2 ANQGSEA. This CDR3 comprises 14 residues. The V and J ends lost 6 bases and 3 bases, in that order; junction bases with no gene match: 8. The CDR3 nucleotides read TGCAGCGTCGAGACTGGGGGGGTCTACAATGAGCAGTTCTTC. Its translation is CSVETGGVYNEQFF.

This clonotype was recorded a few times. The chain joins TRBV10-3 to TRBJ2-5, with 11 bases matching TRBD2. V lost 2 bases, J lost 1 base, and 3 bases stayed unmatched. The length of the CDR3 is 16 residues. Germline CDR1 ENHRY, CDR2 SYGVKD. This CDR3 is CAISEASGGTQETQYF. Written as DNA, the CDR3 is TGTGCCATCAGTGAGGCTAGCGGGGGGACCCAAGAGACCCAGTACTTC.

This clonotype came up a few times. The CDR3 loop reads CASSGLGQGIYNEQFF. The CDR3 coding sequence is TGTGCCAGCAGTGGTTTGGGACAGGGAATCTACAATGAGCAGTTCTTC. The chain has TRBV6-2 or TRBV6-3 and TRBJ2-1; 9 bases line up with TRBD1. V trimming: 5 bases; J trimming: 3 bases; junction bases outside the gene matches: 8. Germline lookup yields CDR1 MNHEY and CDR2 SVGEGT. This CDR3 is 16 amino acids long.

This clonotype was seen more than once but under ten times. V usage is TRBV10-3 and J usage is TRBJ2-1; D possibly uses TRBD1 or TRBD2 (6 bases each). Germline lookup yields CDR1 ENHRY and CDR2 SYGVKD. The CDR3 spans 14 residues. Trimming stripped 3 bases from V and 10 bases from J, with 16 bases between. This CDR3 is CAISDRGRSEEQFF. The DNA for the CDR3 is TGTGCCATCAGTGACCGGGGGCGGTCGGAGGAGCAGTTCTTC.

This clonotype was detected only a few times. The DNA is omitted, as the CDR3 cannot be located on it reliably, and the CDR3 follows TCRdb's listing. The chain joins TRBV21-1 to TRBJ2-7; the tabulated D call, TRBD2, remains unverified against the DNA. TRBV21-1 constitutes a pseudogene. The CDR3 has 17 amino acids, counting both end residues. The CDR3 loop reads CASSNIVAGGSAYEQYF.

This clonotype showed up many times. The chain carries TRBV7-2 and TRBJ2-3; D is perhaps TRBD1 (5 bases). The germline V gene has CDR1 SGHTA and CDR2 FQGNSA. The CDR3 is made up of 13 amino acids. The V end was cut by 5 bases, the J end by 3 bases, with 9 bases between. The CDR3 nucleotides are TGTGCCAGCAGCCAGGACAATACAGATACGCAGTATTTT. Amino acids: CASSQDNTDTQYF.

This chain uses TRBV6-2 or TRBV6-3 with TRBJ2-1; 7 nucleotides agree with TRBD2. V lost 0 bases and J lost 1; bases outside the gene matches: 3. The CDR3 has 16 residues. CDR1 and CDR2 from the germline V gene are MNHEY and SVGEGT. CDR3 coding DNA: TGTGCCAGCAGTTACTCTGGGCGGGGGTCCTACAATGAGCAGTTCTTC. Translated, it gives CASSYSGRGSYNEQFF.

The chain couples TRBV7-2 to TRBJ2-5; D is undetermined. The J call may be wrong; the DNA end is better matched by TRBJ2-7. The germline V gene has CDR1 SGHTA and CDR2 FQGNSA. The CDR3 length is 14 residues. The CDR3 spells CASSLYELSYEQYF. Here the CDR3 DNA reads TGTGCCAGCAGCTTATACGAACTATCATACGAGCAGTACTTC.

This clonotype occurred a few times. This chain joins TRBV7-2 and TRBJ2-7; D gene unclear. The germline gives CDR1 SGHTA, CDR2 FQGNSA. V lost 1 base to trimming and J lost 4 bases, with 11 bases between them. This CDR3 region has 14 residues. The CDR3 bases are TGTGCCAGCAGCTTAGGGCAGTTAGGATACGAGCAGTACTTC. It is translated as CASSLGQLGYEQYF.

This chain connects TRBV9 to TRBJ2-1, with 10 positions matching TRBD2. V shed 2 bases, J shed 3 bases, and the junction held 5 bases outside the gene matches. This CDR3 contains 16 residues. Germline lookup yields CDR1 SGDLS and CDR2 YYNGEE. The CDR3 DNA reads TGTGCCAGCAGCGTTCTAGGGACTAGCGTCTACAATGAGCAGTTCTTC. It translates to CASSVLGTSVYNEQFF.

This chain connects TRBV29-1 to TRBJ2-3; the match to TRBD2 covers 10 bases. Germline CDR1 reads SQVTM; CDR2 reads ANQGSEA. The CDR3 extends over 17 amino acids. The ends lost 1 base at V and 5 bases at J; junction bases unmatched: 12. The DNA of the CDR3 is TGCAGCGTTGAAGGGGCCAGCGGGAGGGCCATCGGAGATACGCAGTATTTT. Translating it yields CSVEGASGRAIGDTQYF.

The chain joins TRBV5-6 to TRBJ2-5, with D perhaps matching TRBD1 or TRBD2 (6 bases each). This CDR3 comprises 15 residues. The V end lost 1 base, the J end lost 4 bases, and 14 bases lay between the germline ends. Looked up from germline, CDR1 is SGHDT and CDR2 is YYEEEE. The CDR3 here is CASSLRLQGGETQYF. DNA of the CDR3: TGTGCCAGCAGCTTGAGATTACAGGGAGGAGAGACCCAGTACTTC.

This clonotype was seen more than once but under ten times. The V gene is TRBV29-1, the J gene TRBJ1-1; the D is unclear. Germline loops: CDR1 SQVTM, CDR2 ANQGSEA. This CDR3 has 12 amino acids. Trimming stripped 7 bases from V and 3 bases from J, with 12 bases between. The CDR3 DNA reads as TGCAGCGCATTCTACTCCGACACTGAAGCTTTCTTT. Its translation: CSAFYSDTEAFF.

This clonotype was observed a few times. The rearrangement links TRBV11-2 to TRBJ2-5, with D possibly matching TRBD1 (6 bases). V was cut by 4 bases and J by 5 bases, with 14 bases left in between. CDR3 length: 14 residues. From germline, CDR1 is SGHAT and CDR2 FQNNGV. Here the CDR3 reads CASSSTGYGETQYF. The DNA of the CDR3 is TGTGCCAGCAGCTCCACAGGGTATGGGGAGACCCAGTACTTC.